The T cell receptor beta chain under discussion was sequenced for a study of shared clonotypes between healthy human individuals. Only in-frame clones appear in the TCRdb table, and some are missing; sequencing was by immunoSEQ multiplex PCR. Among millions of clones listed, over 85% were seen once. A remark on this clone: Its matching antigen is unknown.

Study-wide results and caveats: Several donors held 4.5% to 5% of naive CD4 clonotypes in common.

The receptor was derived from a man aged 18 to 30 in good health. Sample: naive CD4+ T cells sorted from blood. Subset specified: CD45RA+ positively selected.

This chain's CDR3 is CASSQGQGRVTDTQYF. The CDR3 DNA is TGCGCCAGCAGCCAAGGACAGGGCAGAGTCACAGATACGCAGTATTTT. V gene TRBV5-1 combines with J gene TRBJ2-3, with 8 positions matching TRBD1. The CDR3 has 16 residues. The V segment lost 4 bases and the J segment 2 bases; nucleotides outside the gene matches: 9. Germline assignment: CDR1 SGHRS and CDR2 YFSETQ. Drawing the rest from reference TRBV5-1 and TRBJ2-3, the complete variable domain is KAGVTQTPRYLIKTRGQQVTLSCSPISGHRSVSWYQQTPGQGLQFLFEYFSETQRNKGNFPGRFSGRQFSNSRSEMNVSTLELGDSALYLCASSQGQGRVTDTQYFGPGTRLTVL.